One sample yielded the 18 T cell receptor beta chains listed below, sequenced in a study of blood T cell repertoires in COVID-19. The data were produced by immunoSEQ multiplex PCR, yet TCRdb's version contains in-frame clones alone and is incomplete. This sample carries 200,000 to 250,000 clones, 80% to 90% of them seen once, and the ten largest clones take approximately 3.1%. The sequencing sample was made of PBMCs or T cells enriched from blood (not recorded which). The receptor set was obtained from a woman aged 50 to 60 in a cohort exposed to, infected with or recovered from COVID-19 (not recorded which).

The chain employs TRBV2 and TRBJ1-6; D perhaps matches TRBD1 (6 bases). The CDR3 covers 18 residues. Trimming took 6 bases from V and 0 from J, leaving 18 bases between them. Germline V gene lookup returns CDR1 SNHLY and CDR2 FYNNEI. CDR3 sequence reads: CASRTPGQSSSYNSPLHF. As DNA, the CDR3 is TGTGCCAGCAGGACGCCTGGACAGTCGAGCTCCTATAATTCACCCCTCCACTTT.

The gene calls are TRBV4-2 and TRBJ2-7, with 8 bases fitting TRBD2. The germline CDR1 and CDR2 sequences are LGHNA and YNFKEQ. Trimming cost V 0 bases and J 5 bases; bases outside gene matches: 15. CDR3 length: 18 amino acids. DNA for the CDR3: TGTGCCAGCAGCCAAGAAAAGGTACCGGGACTAGTGGCCGACGAGCAGTACTTC. Protein product: CASSQEKVPGLVADEQYF.

This clone came up once. V usage is TRBV18 and J usage is TRBJ1-1, with 7 positions matching TRBD1. V dropped 3 bases and J dropped 2; count of bases not matched to a gene: 12. The CDR3 covers 17 residues. CDR1 and CDR2 from the germline V gene are KGHSH and LQKENI. CDR3 DNA sequence: TGTGCCAGCTCACCGGAAAGTTGGACAGGTGCAAACACTGAAGCTTTCTTT. Amino acids: CASSPESWTGANTEAFF.

The chain couples TRBV27 to TRBJ1-1; 7 bases are a match to TRBD1. The V segment lost 7 bases and the J segment 1 base; nucleotides outside the gene matches: 3. This CDR3 region has 13 residues. Germline CDR1 is MNHEY and CDR2 is SMNVEV (reference sequence). The CDR3 loop is CASNDRANTEAFF. CDR3 coding DNA: TGTGCCAGCAACGACAGGGCGAACACTGAAGCTTTCTTT.

This clone appeared once. The chain carries TRBV4-1 and TRBJ2-1; 8 bases match TRBD1. Germline-derived CDR1 and CDR2 are MGHRA and YSYEKL. The CDR3 spans 16 residues. V shed 1 base and J 5 bases; nucleotides not matched to a gene: 7. The CDR3 coding sequence is TGCGCCAGCAGCCAAGGCCCCAGGGGGCAAAACAATGAGCAGTTCTTC. Encoded protein: CASSQGPRGQNNEQFF.

This chain links TRBV10-2 with TRBJ1-2; the D is unclear. V was shortened by 4 bases and J by 5 bases, with 11 bases between the two germline ends. The V gene's germline CDR1 is WSHSY and CDR2 SAAADI. The CDR3 totals 13 residues. The DNA of the CDR3 is TGCGCCAGCAGTGTTCAGTCTCCTTATGGCTACACCTTC. This translates into CASSVQSPYGYTF.

Regarding this clone: A read error may account for a junction end that differs from germline. The V call is TRBV9, the J call TRBJ1-2; the D is unclear. The CDR3 is 11 residues long. Germline CDR1 SGDLS, CDR2 YYNGEE. Here the CDR3 reads CATTPQAGPDF. CDR3 DNA: TGTGCCACAACTCCCCAGGCTGGGCCTGACTTC.

This chain connects TRBV15 to TRBJ1-6; tentatively, D is TRBD1 (5 bases). V was trimmed by 0 bases and J by 8 bases, leaving 14 bases between them. This CDR3 has 16 amino acids. CDR1 LNHNV and CDR2 YYDKDF come from the germline V gene (reference sequence). CDR3 DNA sequence: TGTGCCACCAGCAGAGATCTCGCGGGGCTGGATTCACCCCTCCACTTT. Its protein product is CATSRDLAGLDSPLHF.

Here the CDR3 DNA reads TGTGCCTGGAGTGTCCCAGGGCCAGGCTCACCCCTCCACTTT. Its protein is CAWSVPGPGSPLHF. This chain joins TRBV30 and TRBJ1-6, with D maybe TRBD1 (5 bases). This CDR3 is 14 amino acids long. Trimming stripped 0 bases from V and 10 bases from J, with 13 bases between. Per germline, CDR1 GTSNPN and CDR2 SVGIG (reference sequence).

This clone was seen more than once but under ten times. The genes are TRBV6-5 and TRBJ1-5, with TRBD1 identical over 7 bases. The ends lost 5 bases at V and 6 bases at J; junction bases unmatched: 10. Germline loops: CDR1 MNHEY, CDR2 SVGAGI. The CDR3 has 15 amino acids. Here the CDR3 reads CASSTGAQRGQPQHF. The CDR3 DNA follows: TGTGCCAGCAGTACAGGGGCTCAAAGGGGTCAGCCCCAGCATTTT.

This clone was seen more than once but under ten times. The genes are TRBV20-1 and TRBJ1-2, with TRBD1 as a possible D gene (5 bases). The CDR3 covers 15 residues. Germline V CDR1 and CDR2: DFQATT, SNEGSKA (reference sequence). The V end was cut by 3 bases, the J end by 3 bases, with 17 bases between. The chain's CDR3 is CSASITRAGYYGYTF. The DNA of the CDR3 is TGCAGTGCTAGTATCACCAGGGCCGGATACTATGGCTACACCTTC.

The chain combines TRBV10-1 with TRBJ1-4; D remains unclear. The V end lost 7 bases, the J end lost 7 bases, and 13 bases lay between the germline ends. CDR3 length equals 13 residues. CDR1 is WNHNN and CDR2 is SYGVQD in the germline V gene (reference sequence). In DNA, the CDR3 is TGCGCCAGCAACTTTGTCTCTACTGAAAAACTGTTTTTT. It specifies CASNFVSTEKLFF.

In its sample, this clone was seen once. V is TRBV2 and J is TRBJ1-3, with TRBD1 matching 8 bases. The CDR3 runs 16 residues. J was trimmed by 1 base and V by 5 bases; bases with no gene match: 7. Germline CDR1 and CDR2: SNHLY and FYNNEI. The CDR3 nucleotides are TGTGCCAGCAGTATGGGCAGGGGGCGATCTGGAAACACCATATATTTT. Its protein product is CASSMGRGRSGNTIYF.

There are a few counts of this clone. V is TRBV7-6 and J is TRBJ2-3; 12 nucleotides agree with TRBD2. The CDR3 contains 17 residues. Germline V gene lookup returns CDR1 SGHVS and CDR2 FNYEAQ. J lost 5 bases, V lost 1 base, and 7 bases had no gene match. DNA of the CDR3: TGTGCCAGCAGCTTAGGGGCGACTAGCGGGGGAAGAGATACGCAGTATTTT. It translates to CASSLGATSGGRDTQYF. Using reference TRBV7-6 and TRBJ2-3 for the parts outside the CDR3, the full variable domain is GAGVSQSPRYKVTKRGQDVALRCDPISGHVSLYWYRQALGQGPEFLTYFNYEAQQDKSGLPNDRFSAERPEGSISTLTIQRTEQRDSAMYRCASSLGATSGGRDTQYFGPGTRLTVL.

V and J are TRBV18 and TRBJ1-6; TRBD1 agrees at 7 bases. Germline values: CDR1 KGHSH, CDR2 LQKENI. This CDR3 is built from 16 residues. J gave up 7 bases and V 3 bases, and 9 bases lay outside the gene matches. The CDR3 is CASSPGTAIWNSPLHF. CDR3 nucleotide sequence: TGTGCCAGCTCACCCGGGACAGCAATCTGGAATTCACCCCTCCACTTT.

This clone was picked up one time. This chain connects TRBV4-1 to TRBJ2-7; the D gene is possibly TRBD1 (6 bases). This CDR3 contains 13 residues. The V end was cut by 4 bases, the J end by 3 bases, with 10 bases between. Per the germline V gene, CDR1 is MGHRA and CDR2 is YSYEKL. CDR3 region: CASSLGQNYEQYF. CDR3 nucleotide sequence: TGCGCCAGCAGCCTCGGACAGAACTACGAGCAGTACTTC.

The genes are TRBV3-1 (or the pseudogene TRBV3-2) and TRBJ1-1; weak D call: TRBD1 (6 bases). The CDR3 covers 13 residues. V gave up 3 bases and J gave up 11 bases, with 16 bases separating them. In germline, CDR1 is LGHDT, CDR2 YNNKEL (reference sequence). For the CDR3, the DNA is TGTGCCAGCAGCCACCAGGGGCCCGGGGAGGCTTTCTTT. It encodes CASSHQGPGEAFF.

The genes are TRBV4-2 and TRBJ2-3; 9 nucleotides line up with TRBD1. The germline V gene has CDR1 LGHNA and CDR2 YNFKEQ. The CDR3 loop spans 16 amino acids. The trim removed 4 bases at V and 3 bases at J, leaving 8 bases unmatched. This CDR3 is CASSPSTGGWTDTQYF. Here the CDR3 DNA reads TGTGCCAGCAGCCCCTCGACAGGGGGTTGGACAGATACGCAGTATTTT.